These 32 T cell receptor beta chains share one sample of origin, sequenced in a study of CD8+ T cells in alopecia areata. cDNA serving as the sequencing template came from extracted, reverse transcribed RNA. Repertoires were generated with immunoSEQ multiplex PCR, while TCRdb's copy carries only in-frame clones and drops some. The table records 200,000 or so clones, over 45% of them present only once. The treatment: oral pan-JAK inhibitor, 5-10 mg twice daily. The starting material was CD4+ T cells sorted from blood, obtained at week 24, from a patient treated with tofacitinib. All receptors come from a human donor with alopecia areata.

The rearrangement uses TRBV27 and TRBJ2-1; the match to TRBD1 covers 9 bases. V was pared by 5 bases and J by 0 bases, with 5 bases of the junction left unmatched. This CDR3 has 16 amino acids. Germline values: CDR1 MNHEY, CDR2 SMNVEV (reference sequence). In DNA, the CDR3 is TGTGCCAGCAGTGGACAGGGGAGAGGCTCCTACAATGAGCAGTTCTTC. Its protein product is CASSGQGRGSYNEQFF.

This clone showed up just a few times. The DNA for the CDR3 is TGTGCCAGCAGCTTAGGGGGGATCCCCGGGGAGACCCAGTACTTC. Protein product: CASSLGGIPGETQYF. V usage is TRBV7-2 and J usage is TRBJ2-5; the D call may be TRBD1 or TRBD2 (5 bases each). CDR3 length: 15 amino acids. CDR1 and CDR2 from the germline V gene are SGHTA and FQGNSA. The ends were cut back, 1 base at V and 5 bases at J, with 14 bases in the middle. Full variable domain (remainder filled in from reference TRBV7-2 and TRBJ2-5): GAGVSQSPSNKVTEKGKDVELRCDPISGHTALYWYRQSLGQGLEFLIYFQGNSAPDKSGLPSDRFSAERTGGSVSTLTIQRTQQEDSAVYLCASSLGGIPGETQYFGPGTRLLVL.

V and J are TRBV7-2 and TRBJ2-7; D may be TRBD1 (5 bases). V shed 1 base and J shed 2 bases, with 12 bases lying between them. This CDR3 spans 15 amino acids. The germline V gene has CDR1 SGHTA and CDR2 FQGNSA. CDR3 sequence reads: CASSLEAGLTYEQYF. CDR3 bases: TGTGCCAGCAGCTTAGAGGCAGGGTTAACCTACGAGCAGTACTTC. The variable domain in full, with the rest retrieved from reference TRBV7-2 and TRBJ2-7, is GAGVSQSPSNKVTEKGKDVELRCDPISGHTALYWYRQSLGQGLEFLIYFQGNSAPDKSGLPSDRFSAERTGGSVSTLTIQRTQQEDSAVYLCASSLEAGLTYEQYFGPGTRLTVT.

The chain is built from TRBV4-2 and TRBJ2-5; 8 bases line up with TRBD1. V dropped 0 bases and J dropped 4; count of bases not matched to a gene: 4. Germline V gene data show CDR1 as LGHNA and CDR2 as YNFKEQ. The CDR3 length is 15 residues. The CDR3 reads CASSQEAGGAETQYF. In nucleotides, the CDR3 is TGTGCCAGCAGCCAAGAGGCAGGGGGCGCAGAGACCCAGTACTTC.

This clone showed up just a few times. Other DNA variants within this sample encode the same CDR3. The chain has TRBV29-1 and TRBJ1-1; D gene ambiguous. This CDR3 spans 12 amino acids. In germline, CDR1 is SQVTM, CDR2 ANQGSEA. V was cut by 1 base and J by 1 base, with 4 bases left in between. CDR3 nucleotide sequence: TGCAGCGTTGAAGGAGGGAACACTGAAGCTTTCTTT. Translation gives CSVEGGNTEAFF.

V and J are TRBV27 and TRBJ1-4; no definite D call. The V and J ends lost 6 bases and 4 bases respectively, with 9 bases between them. The CDR3 consists of 13 residues. Germline CDR1 and CDR2: MNHEY and SMNVEV (reference sequence). The CDR3 sequence is CASRSQINEKLFF. In nucleotides, the CDR3 is TGTGCCAGCAGATCACAGATTAATGAAAAACTGTTTTTT.

The chain joins TRBV4-1 to TRBJ2-1; 12 nucleotides match TRBD2. Germline V gives CDR1 MGHRA, CDR2 YSYEKL. The CDR3 extends over 15 amino acids. Trimming removed 3 bases from V and 9 bases from J; junction bases left unmatched: 6. The CDR3 loop reads CASSQLAGGPFEQFF. The CDR3 DNA reads as TGCGCCAGCAGCCAGCTAGCGGGGGGGCCTTTTGAGCAGTTCTTC.

The chain recombines TRBV29-1 with TRBJ1-2; 7 bases are a match to TRBD1. This CDR3 has 15 amino acids. The V segment lost 4 bases and the J segment 4 bases; nucleotides outside the gene matches: 12. Germline-derived CDR1 and CDR2 are SQVTM and ANQGSEA. CDR3 protein: CSVGGQSVIGYGYTF. CDR3 DNA: TGCAGCGTTGGGGGACAGAGCGTGATCGGCTATGGCTACACCTTC.

This clone was seen more than once but under ten times. The chain employs TRBV6-6 and TRBJ1-1; TRBD1 agrees at 7 bases. The germline CDR1 and CDR2 sequences are MNHNY and SVGAGI (reference sequence). This CDR3 has 14 amino acids. V shed 6 bases and J 5 bases; nucleotides not matched to a gene: 9. The CDR3 coding sequence is TGTGCCAGCAGACCCAGGGGGTTGGAGACTGAAGCTTTCTTT. Protein sequence: CASRPRGLETEAFF.

The V call is TRBV7-9, the J call TRBJ1-1; the D gene is possibly TRBD1 (6 bases). CDR1 is SEHNR and CDR2 is FQNEAQ in the germline V gene (reference sequence). V was pared by 5 bases and J by 11 bases, with 15 bases between. This CDR3 has 12 amino acids. The CDR3: CASSPQDQGAFF. The DNA for the CDR3 is TGTGCCAGCAGCCCGCAGGACCAGGGGGCTTTCTTT.

V gene TRBV30 combines with J gene TRBJ1-1; D possibly corresponds to TRBD1 (6 bases). Trimming shortened V by 7 bases and J by 6 bases, and 12 bases separated the two germline ends. Germline loops: CDR1 GTSNPN, CDR2 SVGIG (reference sequence). The CDR3 loop spans 11 amino acids. CDR3 in amino acids: CASSGEPEAFF. The CDR3, as DNA: TGTGCCTCTTCAGGGGAGCCTGAAGCTTTCTTT.

The V gene is TRBV29-1, the J gene TRBJ2-7, with D possibly being TRBD2 (6 bases). The CDR3 has 13 amino acids. CDR1 is SQVTM, CDR2 ANQGSEA, per germline. The germline V and J ends were trimmed by 4 bases and 2 bases, with 12 bases remaining between them. The CDR3 DNA is TGCAGCGTTGGGGGACTGCCCACCTACGAGCAGTACTTC. This translates into CSVGGLPTYEQYF.

The gene calls are TRBV6-6 and TRBJ2-2; D is unresolved. This CDR3 region has 16 residues. CDR1 is MNHNY and CDR2 is SVGAGI in the germline V gene (reference sequence). Trimming took 1 base from V and 2 from J, leaving 11 bases between them. The CDR3 region is CASSYYGLPNTGELFF. The CDR3 nucleotides read TGTGCCAGCAGTTACTATGGGCTACCCAACACCGGGGAGCTGTTTTTT.

There are a few counts of this clone. This chain connects TRBV29-1 to TRBJ1-1; D unclear. The V end was cut by 4 bases, the J end by 7 bases, with 7 bases between. The CDR3 contains 10 residues. Germline assignment: CDR1 SQVTM and CDR2 ANQGSEA. CDR3 amino acids: CSVVSVEAFF. The DNA for the CDR3 is TGCAGCGTTGTCTCGGTTGAAGCTTTCTTT.

Comment on this clone: The sample holds other DNA sequences that translate to the same CDR3. The chain carries TRBV5-6 and TRBJ2-5, with a weak D call TRBD2 (6 bases). The CDR3 loop spans 14 amino acids. The ends were cut back, 4 bases at V and 1 base at J, with 11 bases in the middle. Germline CDR1 SGHDT, CDR2 YYEEEE. The CDR3 loop is CASSLGGFQETQYF. The DNA for the CDR3 is TGTGCCAGCAGCCTCGGGGGATTCCAAGAGACCCAGTACTTC.

The sample holds a few counts of this clone. V gene TRBV7-2 combines with J gene TRBJ1-4; TRBD1 matches at 8 bases. Looked up from germline, CDR1 is SGHTA and CDR2 is FQGNSA. V shed 3 bases, J shed 8 bases, and the junction held 5 bases outside the gene matches. The CDR3 consists of 14 residues. For the CDR3, the DNA is TGTGCCAGCAGCTTGACAGGGGAGGAGGAAAAACTGTTTTTT. This translates into CASSLTGEEEKLFF.

This clone turned up a few times. The CDR3 is CASSFGGTNEKLFF. CDR3 nucleotide sequence: TGCGCCAGCAGCTTCGGGGGCACTAATGAAAAACTGTTTTTT. This chain links TRBV5-1 with TRBJ1-4; possibly TRBD1 for D (6 bases). Germline CDR1 and CDR2: SGHRS and YFSETQ. Trimming shortened V by 2 bases and J by 2 bases, and 7 bases separated the two germline ends. CDR3 length: 14 residues.

This clone was observed at least ten times. This chain links TRBV2 with TRBJ2-1; D unclear. Trimming left V 0 bases short and J 9 bases short, with 9 bases between. From germline, CDR1 is SNHLY and CDR2 FYNNEI. This CDR3 has 13 residues. This chain's CDR3 is CASSEAYAVEQFF. DNA of the CDR3: TGTGCCAGCAGTGAAGCCTACGCCGTTGAGCAGTTCTTC.

The gene calls are TRBV2 and TRBJ2-5; D is possibly TRBD2 (6 bases). The CDR3 consists of 14 residues. The V gene's germline CDR1 is SNHLY and CDR2 FYNNEI. Deletions cut 4 bases from V and 4 bases from J, with 13 bases between. Written as DNA, the CDR3 is TGTGCCAGCAGTGCCGGGGGATTATCAGAGACCCAGTACTTC. This codes for CASSAGGLSETQYF.

This sequence joins TRBV4-2 and TRBJ2-1; D unresolved. Trimming pared 5 bases from V and 4 bases from J, leaving 9 bases between. The germline V gene encodes CDR1 LGHNA and CDR2 YNFKEQ. CDR3 length: 13 residues. CDR3 sequence: CASSLRQYNEQFF. The CDR3, as DNA: TGTGCCAGCAGCTTGAGGCAATACAATGAGCAGTTCTTC.

CDR3 residues: CASKVRVFSYEQYF. The DNA for the CDR3 is TGTGCCAGCAAAGTCAGGGTATTCTCCTACGAGCAGTACTTC. The gene calls are TRBV6-5 and TRBJ2-7, with D possibly being TRBD1 (5 bases). Germline CDR1 is MNHEY and CDR2 is SVGAGI. V lost 7 bases and J 0 bases, leaving 13 bases between the germline ends. The CDR3 totals 14 residues.

This clone was detected only a few times. The rearrangement joins TRBV7-2 to TRBJ2-5, with 11 bases identical to TRBD2. V lost 8 bases to trimming and J lost 2 bases; unmatched junction nucleotides: 7. The CDR3 spans 15 residues. Germline CDR1 SGHTA, CDR2 FQGNSA. CDR3 protein: CASAELAGVQETQYF. CDR3 in DNA: TGTGCCAGCGCCGAACTAGCGGGGGTTCAAGAGACCCAGTACTTC.

The chain joins TRBV30 to TRBJ1-2; D remains ambiguous. With 0 bases removed from V and 3 bases from J, the gap between germline ends came to 11 bases. Per the germline V gene, CDR1 is GTSNPN and CDR2 is SVGIG (reference sequence). CDR3 length: 14 amino acids. This CDR3 reads CAWSVSWEDYGYTF. CDR3 nucleotides: TGTGCCTGGAGTGTCTCTTGGGAAGACTATGGCTACACCTTC.

The chain recombines TRBV5-1 with TRBJ1-3, with D uncertain. The germline CDR1 and CDR2 sequences are SGHRS and YFSETQ. The CDR3 spans 16 residues. V was pared by 1 base and J by 0 bases, with 11 bases between. The CDR3 spells CASSLSRHDSGNTIYF. The CDR3 DNA follows: TGCGCCAGCAGCTTGAGCCGACATGACTCTGGAAACACCATATATTTT.

The CDR3 DNA is TGCGCCAGCAGCCAAGAGCCCGGGGAAAAACTGTTTTTT. Encoded protein: CASSQEPGEKLFF. V is TRBV4-3 and J is TRBJ1-4, with D hard to call. The V and J ends lost 0 bases and 8 bases respectively, with 7 bases between them. This CDR3 comprises 13 residues. Germline V gene data show CDR1 as LGHNA and CDR2 as YSLEER.

This chain connects TRBV18 to TRBJ2-7; D may be TRBD2 (7 bases). The CDR3 length is 16 residues. Germline V gene data show CDR1 as KGHSH and CDR2 as LQKENI. V was pared by 0 bases and J by 0 bases, with 12 bases between. The chain's CDR3 is CASSPPKGGPSYEQYF. In DNA, the CDR3 is TGTGCCAGCTCACCACCGAAGGGGGGGCCCTCCTACGAGCAGTACTTC.

This sequence joins TRBV5-1 and TRBJ1-2; 12 nucleotides line up with TRBD1. CDR3 size: 14 residues. Germline values: CDR1 SGHRS, CDR2 YFSETQ. Trimming at V came to 6 bases and at J to 2 bases, leaving 2 bases not matched to a gene. The CDR3 region has the DNA TGCGCCAGCACGGGGACAGGGGGCAACTATGGCTACACCTTC. This translates into CASTGTGGNYGYTF.

The chain carries TRBV28 and TRBJ2-5, with D tentatively TRBD1 or TRBD2 (5 bases each). The CDR3 is made up of 13 amino acids. CDR1 is MDHEN, CDR2 SYDVKM, per germline. With 8 bases removed from V and 4 bases from J, the gap between germline ends came to 14 bases. CDR3 nucleotide sequence: TGTGCCAGCGAGGGACGGGCGTCAGAGACCCAGTACTTC. It encodes CASEGRASETQYF.

This chain links TRBV25-1 with TRBJ2-7; TRBD1 aligns across 8 bases. The V gene end was trimmed by 6 bases and the J gene end by 3 bases; junction bases not matched to a gene: 7. This CDR3 has 14 residues. The germline V gene has CDR1 MGHDK and CDR2 SYGVNS. The CDR3 loop reads CASSPGQGGYEQYF. The DNA of the CDR3 is TGTGCCAGCAGCCCCGGACAGGGCGGCTACGAGCAGTACTTC.

The chain carries TRBV5-5 and TRBJ2-5; D assignment may be TRBD1 or TRBD2 (6 bases each). CDR3 length: 17 amino acids. The V and J ends lost 3 bases and 5 bases respectively, with 23 bases between them. Germline-derived CDR1 and CDR2 are SGHKS and YYEKEE (reference sequence). CDR3 in amino acids: CASSSVLGPGAKETQYF. The CDR3 nucleotides are TGTGCCAGCAGCTCCGTTTTGGGTCCGGGGGCTAAGGAGACCCAGTACTTC.

This clone was observed once. The V gene is TRBV27, the J gene TRBJ2-5; TRBD1 is a possible D gene (5 bases). The germline CDR1 and CDR2 sequences are MNHEY and SMNVEV (reference sequence). The CDR3 has 13 residues. Trimming removed 8 bases from V and 3 bases from J, with 13 bases in between. DNA for the CDR3: TGTGCCAGCTGTAGGGGTCCTGAAGAGACCCAGTACTTC. Residues: CASCRGPEETQYF.

The chain carries TRBV7-2 and TRBJ1-2; D gene unclear. Germline V lookup: CDR1 SGHTA, CDR2 FQGNSA. The CDR3 extends over 11 amino acids. V lost 0 bases to trimming and J lost 8 bases, with 4 bases between them. CDR3 DNA sequence: TGTGCCAGCAGCTTAGCGGAGGGCTACACCTTC. Translating gives CASSLAEGYTF.